This T cell receptor beta chain originates from a study of blood T cell repertoires in COVID-19. Study context: The origin of the acute and convalescent COVID-19 samples was the United States, Italy and Spain. From T cells, B-cell-depleted T cells, or PBMCs came the material, which was cDNA or gDNA.

In the study's own analysis: Quantification of nucleated cells was approximated via reference gene primer amplification. Sequenced by immunoSEQ multiplex PCR; TCRdb stores in-frame clones only, minus some. V, J and clone size were drawn from that table, and D and trimming were deduced from the DNA. The profile shows some 220,000 clones, around 84% of them singletons. Trimming removed 4 bases from V and 5 bases from J, with 14 bases in between. This CDR3 region has 14 residues. Germline V lookup: CDR1 SGHAT, CDR2 FQNNGV. V and J are TRBV11-2 and TRBJ2-5; tentative D call: TRBD1 (5 bases). Material: peripheral blood. The sequence came from a woman older than 75 with active or convalescent COVID-19. In DNA, the CDR3 is TGTGCCAGCAGCTGGGGCCCTCGGGTGGAGACCCAGTACTTC. Protein: CASSWGPRVETQYF.